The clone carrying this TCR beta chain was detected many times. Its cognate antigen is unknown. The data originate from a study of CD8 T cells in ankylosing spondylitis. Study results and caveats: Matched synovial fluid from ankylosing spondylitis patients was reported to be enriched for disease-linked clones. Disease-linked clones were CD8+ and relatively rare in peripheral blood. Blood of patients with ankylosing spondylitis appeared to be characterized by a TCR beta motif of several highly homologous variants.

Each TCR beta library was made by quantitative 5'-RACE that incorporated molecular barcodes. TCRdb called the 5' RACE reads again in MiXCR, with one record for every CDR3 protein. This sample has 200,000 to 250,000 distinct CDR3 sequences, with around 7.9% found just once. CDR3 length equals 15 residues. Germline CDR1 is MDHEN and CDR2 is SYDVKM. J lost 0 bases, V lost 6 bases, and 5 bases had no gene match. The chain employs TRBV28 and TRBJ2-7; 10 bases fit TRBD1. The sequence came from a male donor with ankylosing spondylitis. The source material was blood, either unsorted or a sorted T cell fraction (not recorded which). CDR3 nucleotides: TGTGCCAGCAGCCCGACAGGGGGCGTCTCCTACGAGCAGTACTTC. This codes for CASSPTGGVSYEQYF.